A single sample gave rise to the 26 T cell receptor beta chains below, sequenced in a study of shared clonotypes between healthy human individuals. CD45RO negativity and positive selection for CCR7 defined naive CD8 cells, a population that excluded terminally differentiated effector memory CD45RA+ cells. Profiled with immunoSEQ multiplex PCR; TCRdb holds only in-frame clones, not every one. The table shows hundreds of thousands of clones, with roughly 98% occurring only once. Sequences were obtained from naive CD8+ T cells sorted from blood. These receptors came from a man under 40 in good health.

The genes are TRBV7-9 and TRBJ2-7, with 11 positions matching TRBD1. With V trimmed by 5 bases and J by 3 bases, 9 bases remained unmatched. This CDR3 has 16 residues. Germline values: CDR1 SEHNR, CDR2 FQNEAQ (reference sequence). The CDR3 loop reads CASSPEVGQGVYEQYF. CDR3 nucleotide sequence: TGTGCCAGCAGCCCTGAAGTGGGACAGGGGGTCTACGAGCAGTACTTC. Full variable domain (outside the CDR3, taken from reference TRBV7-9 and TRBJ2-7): DTGVSQNPRHKITKRGQNVTFRCDPISEHNRLYWYRQTLGQGPEFLTYFQNEAQLEKSRLLSDRFSAERPKGSFSTLEIQRTEQGDSAMYLCASSPEVGQGVYEQYFGPGTRLTVT.

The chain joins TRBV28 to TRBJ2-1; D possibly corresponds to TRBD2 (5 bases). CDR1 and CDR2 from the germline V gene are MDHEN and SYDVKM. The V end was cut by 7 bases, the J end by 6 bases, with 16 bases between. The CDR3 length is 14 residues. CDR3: CASMTIPPSNEQFF. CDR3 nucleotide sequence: TGTGCCAGCATGACTATTCCCCCCTCCAATGAGCAGTTCTTC.

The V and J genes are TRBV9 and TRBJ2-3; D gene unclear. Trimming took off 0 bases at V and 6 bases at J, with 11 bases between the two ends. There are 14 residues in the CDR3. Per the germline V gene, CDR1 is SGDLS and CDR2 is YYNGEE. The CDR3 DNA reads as TGTGCCAGCAGCGTAGAGGTCAATCGGGATACGCAGTATTTT. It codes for CASSVEVNRDTQYF.

The CDR3 DNA is TGTGCCAGCAGCTTATTGGTGTCTAGCGGGGAGATTGGAGATACGCAGTATTTT. Its translation: CASSLLVSSGEIGDTQYF. The chain combines TRBV11-2 with TRBJ2-3; 9 bases fit TRBD2. Trimming took 2 bases from V and 5 from J; bases not matched to a gene: 14. The CDR3 contains 18 residues. Looked up from germline, CDR1 is SGHAT and CDR2 is FQNNGV.

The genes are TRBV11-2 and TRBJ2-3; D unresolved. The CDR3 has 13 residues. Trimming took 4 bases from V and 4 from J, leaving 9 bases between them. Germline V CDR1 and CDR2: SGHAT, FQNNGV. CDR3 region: CASSSGFPDTQYF. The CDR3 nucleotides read TGTGCCAGCAGCTCCGGGTTTCCAGATACGCAGTATTTT.

The CDR3 loop is CASSRGQGPYEQYF. Written as DNA, the CDR3 is TGCGCCAGCAGTCGGGGACAGGGACCCTACGAGCAGTACTTC. The chain recombines TRBV4-3 with TRBJ2-7; 9 positions agree with TRBD1. Germline V gene lookup returns CDR1 LGHNA and CDR2 YSLEER. V was clipped by 6 bases and J by 2 bases; unmatched bases: 5. The CDR3 has 14 amino acids.

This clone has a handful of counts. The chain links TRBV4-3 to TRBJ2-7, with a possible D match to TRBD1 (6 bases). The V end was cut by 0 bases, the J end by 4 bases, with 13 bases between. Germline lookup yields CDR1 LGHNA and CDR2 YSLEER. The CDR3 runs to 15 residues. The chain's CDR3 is CASSQDYGGLYEQYF. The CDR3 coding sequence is TGCGCCAGCAGCCAAGATTATGGGGGCTTGTACGAGCAGTACTTC.

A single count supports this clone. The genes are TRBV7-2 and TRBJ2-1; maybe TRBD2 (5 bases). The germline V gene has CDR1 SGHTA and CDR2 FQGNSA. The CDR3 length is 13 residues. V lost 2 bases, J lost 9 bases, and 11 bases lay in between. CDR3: CASSLWSSTEQFF. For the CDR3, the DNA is TGTGCCAGCAGCTTATGGTCTAGCACTGAGCAGTTCTTC.

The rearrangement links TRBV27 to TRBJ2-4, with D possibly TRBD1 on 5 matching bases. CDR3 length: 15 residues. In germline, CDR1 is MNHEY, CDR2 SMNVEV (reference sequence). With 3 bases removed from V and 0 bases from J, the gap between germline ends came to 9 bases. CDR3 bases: TGTGCCAGCAGTTTTAAGGGGATAGCCAAAAACATTCAGTACTTC. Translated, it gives CASSFKGIAKNIQYF.

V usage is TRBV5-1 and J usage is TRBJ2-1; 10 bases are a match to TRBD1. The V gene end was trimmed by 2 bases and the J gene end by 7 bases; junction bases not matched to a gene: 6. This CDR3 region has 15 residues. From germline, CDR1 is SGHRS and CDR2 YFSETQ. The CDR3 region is CASSFSGTGVNEQFF. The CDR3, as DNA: TGCGCCAGCAGCTTCTCCGGGACAGGGGTTAATGAGCAGTTCTTC.

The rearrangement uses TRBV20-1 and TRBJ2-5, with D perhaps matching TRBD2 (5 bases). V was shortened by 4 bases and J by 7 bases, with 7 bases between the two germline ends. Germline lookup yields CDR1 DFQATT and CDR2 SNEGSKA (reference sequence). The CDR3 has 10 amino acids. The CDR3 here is CSANRGTQYF. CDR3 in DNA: TGCAGTGCTAACCGGGGGACCCAGTACTTC.

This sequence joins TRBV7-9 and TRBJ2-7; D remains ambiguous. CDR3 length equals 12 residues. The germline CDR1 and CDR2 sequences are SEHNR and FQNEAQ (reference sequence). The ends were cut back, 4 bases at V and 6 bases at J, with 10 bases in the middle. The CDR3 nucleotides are TGTGCCAGCAGCTCCCTTGGCGGCGAGCAGTACTTC. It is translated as CASSSLGGEQYF.

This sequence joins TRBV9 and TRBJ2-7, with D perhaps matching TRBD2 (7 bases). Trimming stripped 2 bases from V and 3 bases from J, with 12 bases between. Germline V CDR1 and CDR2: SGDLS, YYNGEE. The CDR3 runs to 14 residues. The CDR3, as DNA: TGTGCCAGCAGCGTGGGGGGGCTTGACTACGAGCAGTACTTC. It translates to CASSVGGLDYEQYF. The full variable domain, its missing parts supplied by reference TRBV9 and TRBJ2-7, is DSGVTQTPKHLITATGQRVTLRCSPRSGDLSVYWYQQSLDQGLQFLIQYYNGEERAKGNILERFSAQQFPDLHSELNLSSLELGDSALYFCASSVGGLDYEQYFGPGTRLTVT.

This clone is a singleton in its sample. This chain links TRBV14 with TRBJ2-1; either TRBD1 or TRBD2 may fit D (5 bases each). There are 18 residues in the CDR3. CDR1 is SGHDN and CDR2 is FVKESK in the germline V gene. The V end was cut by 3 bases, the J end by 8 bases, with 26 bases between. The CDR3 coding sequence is TGTGCCAGCAGCCACACAACTCTCCGGGACGGAACTAGGGATGAGCAGTTCTTC. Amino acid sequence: CASSHTTLRDGTRDEQFF.

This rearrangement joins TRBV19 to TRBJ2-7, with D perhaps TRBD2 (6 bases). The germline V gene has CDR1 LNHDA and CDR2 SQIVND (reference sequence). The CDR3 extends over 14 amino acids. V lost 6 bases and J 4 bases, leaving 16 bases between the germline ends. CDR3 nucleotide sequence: TGTGCCAGTAGCCTTCGTCTAGGGACTTACGAGCAGTACTTC. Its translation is CASSLRLGTYEQYF.

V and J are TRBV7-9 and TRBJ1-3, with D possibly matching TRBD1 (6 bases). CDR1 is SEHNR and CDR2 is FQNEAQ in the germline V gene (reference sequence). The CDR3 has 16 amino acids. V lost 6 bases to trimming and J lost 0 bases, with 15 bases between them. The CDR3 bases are TGTGCCAGCAGGGAAAGCCGGGACACCTCTGGAAACACCATATATTTT. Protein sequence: CASRESRDTSGNTIYF.

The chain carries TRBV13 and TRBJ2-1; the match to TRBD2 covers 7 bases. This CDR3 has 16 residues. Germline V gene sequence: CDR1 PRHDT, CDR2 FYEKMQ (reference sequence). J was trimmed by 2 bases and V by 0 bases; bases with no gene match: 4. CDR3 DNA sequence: TGTGCCAGCAGCTTAGGCAGCGGGGTTGCCTACAATGAGCAGTTCTTC. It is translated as CASSLGSGVAYNEQFF.

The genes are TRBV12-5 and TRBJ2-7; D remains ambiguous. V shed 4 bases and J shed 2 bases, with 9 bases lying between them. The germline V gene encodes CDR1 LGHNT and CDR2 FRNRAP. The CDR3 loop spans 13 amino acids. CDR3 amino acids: CASGSGRTYEQYF. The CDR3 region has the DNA TGTGCTAGTGGTTCGGGCCGAACCTACGAGCAGTACTTC.

The CDR3 nucleotides read TGTGCCAGCAGCCAACGGGGGAGCTCCTACGAGCAGTACTTC. Protein: CASSQRGSSYEQYF. V is TRBV14 and J is TRBJ2-7, with D perhaps TRBD2 (6 bases). Between the trimmed V and J ends, which lost 2 bases and 0 bases, there was a span of 8 bases. The CDR3 covers 14 residues. CDR1 and CDR2 from the germline V gene are SGHDN and FVKESK.

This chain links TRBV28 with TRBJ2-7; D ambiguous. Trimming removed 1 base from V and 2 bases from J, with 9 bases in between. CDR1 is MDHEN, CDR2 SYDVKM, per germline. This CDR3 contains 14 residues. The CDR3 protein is CASSLSSLPYEQYF. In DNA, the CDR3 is TGTGCCAGCAGTTTATCGAGTCTTCCCTACGAGCAGTACTTC.

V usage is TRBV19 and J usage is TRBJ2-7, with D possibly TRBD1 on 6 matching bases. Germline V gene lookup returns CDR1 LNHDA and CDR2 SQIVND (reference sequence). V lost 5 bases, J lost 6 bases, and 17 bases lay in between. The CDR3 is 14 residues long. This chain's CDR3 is CASSPWDTASEQYF. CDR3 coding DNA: TGTGCCAGTAGTCCCTGGGACACCGCGAGCGAGCAGTACTTC. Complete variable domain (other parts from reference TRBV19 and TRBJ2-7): DGGITQSPKYLFRKEGQNVTLSCEQNLNHDAMYWYRQDPGQGLRLIYYSQIVNDFQKGDIAEGYSVSREKKESFPLTVTSAQKNPTAFYLCASSPWDTASEQYFGPGTRLTVT.

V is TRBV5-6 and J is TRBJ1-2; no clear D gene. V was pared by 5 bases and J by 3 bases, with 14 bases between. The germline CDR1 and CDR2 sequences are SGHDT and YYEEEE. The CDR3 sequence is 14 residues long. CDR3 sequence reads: CASRPPGSDYGYTF. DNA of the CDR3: TGTGCCAGCAGACCCCCTGGGTCGGACTATGGCTACACCTTC.

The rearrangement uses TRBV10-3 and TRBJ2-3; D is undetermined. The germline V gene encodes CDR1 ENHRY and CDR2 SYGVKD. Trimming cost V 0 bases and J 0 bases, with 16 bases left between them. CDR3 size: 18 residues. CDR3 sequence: CAISESGWADPSTDTQYF. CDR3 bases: TGTGCCATCAGTGAGTCGGGCTGGGCAGACCCTAGCACAGATACGCAGTATTTT.

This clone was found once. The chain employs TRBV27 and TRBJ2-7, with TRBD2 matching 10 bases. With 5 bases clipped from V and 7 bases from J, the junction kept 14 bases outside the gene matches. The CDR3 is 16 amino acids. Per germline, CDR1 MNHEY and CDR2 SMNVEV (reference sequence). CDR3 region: CASSKILAGLWWEQYF. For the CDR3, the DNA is TGTGCCAGCAGTAAAATACTAGCGGGACTCTGGTGGGAGCAGTACTTC.

CDR3 DNA sequence: TGTGCCAGCAGCTTCGGACGGTACAATGAGCAGTTCTTC. This translates into CASSFGRYNEQFF. The V gene is TRBV5-5, the J gene TRBJ2-1; no clear D gene. The CDR3 consists of 13 residues. The germline V gene has CDR1 SGHKS and CDR2 YYEKEE (reference sequence). Between the trimmed V and J ends, which lost 2 bases and 4 bases, there was a span of 7 bases. Drawing the rest from reference TRBV5-5 and TRBJ2-1, the complete variable domain is DAGVTQSPTHLIKTRGQQVTLRCSPISGHKSVSWYQQVLGQGPQFIFQYYEKEERGRGNFPDRFSARQFPNYSSELNVNALLLGDSALYLCASSFGRYNEQFFGPGTRLTVL.

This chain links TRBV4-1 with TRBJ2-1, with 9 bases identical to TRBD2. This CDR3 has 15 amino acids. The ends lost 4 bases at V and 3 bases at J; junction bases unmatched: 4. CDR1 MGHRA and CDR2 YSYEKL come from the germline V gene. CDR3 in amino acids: CASSLREGRYNEQFF. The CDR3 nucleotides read TGCGCCAGCAGCCTGCGGGAGGGCCGCTACAATGAGCAGTTCTTC.